These 16 T cell receptor beta chains were all obtained from the same sample, sequenced in a study of graft-versus-host responses after intestinal transplantation. Sequencing was performed with immunoSEQ multiplex PCR; in TCRdb, only in-frame clones are kept and a portion is missing. The table records around 87,000 clones, 92% of them present only once. Their specific antigens are unknown. Sequences were derived from unstimulated CD8+ T cells sorted from spleen or lymph node cells, sampled before transplant. Source of these receptors: a human donor who was the organ donor for an intestinal transplant.

The chain links TRBV7-8 to TRBJ2-5, with 11 bases that match TRBD2. Germline V lookup: CDR1 SGHVS, CDR2 FQNEAQ. Trimming cost V 8 bases and J 4 bases; bases outside gene matches: 9. The CDR3 is 15 amino acids. The CDR3 DNA is TGTGCCAGCCTGCTGACTAGCGGGGTCACAGAGACCCAGTACTTC. Its translation is CASLLTSGVTETQYF.

A single count supports this clone. The chain couples TRBV11-2 to TRBJ2-3; D call uncertain. The CDR3 has 11 amino acids. Per germline, CDR1 SGHAT and CDR2 FQNNGV. Trimming left V 8 bases short and J 3 bases short, with 6 bases between. The CDR3 DNA reads TGTGCCAGCCTACGGACAGATACGCAGTATTTT. This codes for CASLRTDTQYF.

The gene calls are TRBV11-2 and TRBJ1-2; TRBD1 matches at 9 bases. Germline CDR1 reads SGHAT; CDR2 reads FQNNGV. Trimming at V came to 3 bases and at J to 7 bases, leaving 3 bases not matched to a gene. CDR3 length: 13 residues. The CDR3 protein is CASSLGQGGGYTF. CDR3 sequence (DNA): TGTGCCAGCAGCTTGGGACAGGGTGGTGGCTACACCTTC. Full variable domain (outside the CDR3, taken from reference TRBV11-2 and TRBJ1-2): EAGVAQSPRYKIIEKRQSVAFWCNPISGHATLYWYQQILGQGPKLLIQFQNNGVVDDSQLPKDRFSAERLKGVDSTLKIQPAKLEDSAVYLCASSLGQGGGYTFGSGTRLTVV.

The chain links TRBV28 to TRBJ2-7; D gene uncertain. CDR3 size: 12 residues. Germline V lookup: CDR1 MDHEN, CDR2 SYDVKM. Trimming removed 3 bases at V and 4 bases at J, with 7 bases between. The CDR3 DNA sequence: TGTGCCAGCAGTTTTACCGGGTACGAGCAGTACTTC. Protein product: CASSFTGYEQYF.

This clone appeared once. V is TRBV9 and J is TRBJ2-2; D not resolved. Trimming stripped 0 bases from V and 1 base from J, with 10 bases between. The CDR3 consists of 16 residues. Germline V CDR1 and CDR2: SGDLS, YYNGEE. The CDR3 protein is CASSVDSHENTGELFF. The CDR3 DNA reads TGTGCCAGCAGCGTAGATTCACACGAGAACACCGGGGAGCTGTTTTTT.

The chain joins TRBV9 to TRBJ2-7; 7 bases are shared with TRBD2. The CDR3 totals 14 residues. Germline-derived CDR1 and CDR2 are SGDLS and YYNGEE. Unmatched junction bases numbered 4, after V lost 0 bases and J lost 4 bases. Here the CDR3 DNA reads TGTGCCAGCAGCGTAGCTGGGGGGGGTTACGAGCAGTACTTC. Protein product: CASSVAGGGYEQYF.

Concerning this clone: The same CDR3 also results from other DNA sequences found in this sample. The chain has TRBV4-1 and TRBJ1-6; D ambiguous. Germline V gene data show CDR1 as MGHRA and CDR2 as YSYEKL. V was clipped by 0 bases and J by 6 bases, with 12 bases between them. This CDR3 contains 16 residues. The CDR3 reads CASSQDGQVFNSPLHF. DNA for the CDR3: TGCGCCAGCAGCCAAGATGGTCAGGTCTTTAATTCACCCCTCCACTTT.

The chain uses TRBV6-6 and TRBJ2-7; TRBD2 agrees at 8 bases. J was trimmed by 0 bases and V by 2 bases; bases with no gene match: 6. The CDR3 contains 16 residues. CDR1 and CDR2 from the germline V gene are MNHNY and SVGAGI (reference sequence). This CDR3 is CASSYHPGGGSYEQYF. The CDR3, as DNA: TGTGCCAGCAGTTACCATCCCGGGGGGGGCTCCTACGAGCAGTACTTC.

The chain recombines TRBV7-9 with TRBJ2-7, with D possibly TRBD1 on 7 matching bases. The length of the CDR3 is 11 residues. The germline V gene encodes CDR1 SEHNR and CDR2 FQNEAQ (reference sequence). Trimming pared 4 bases from V and 7 bases from J, leaving 8 bases between. The CDR3 region has the DNA TGTGCCAGCAGCTCAGGGGGGGAGCAGTACTTC. Translated, it gives CASSSGGEQYF.

This chain connects TRBV11-2 to TRBJ2-1; D is undetermined. CDR1 is SGHAT, CDR2 FQNNGV, per germline. V shed 5 bases and J shed 4 bases, with 15 bases lying between them. CDR3 size: 15 residues. The CDR3 region is CASSPNSEWYNEQFF. CDR3 DNA: TGTGCCAGCAGCCCCAACTCGGAGTGGTACAATGAGCAGTTCTTC.

The V gene is TRBV10-1, the J gene TRBJ1-5; D unresolved. The CDR3 extends over 14 amino acids. In germline, CDR1 is WNHNN, CDR2 SYGVQD (reference sequence). Trimming removed 4 bases at V and 0 bases at J, with 7 bases between. CDR3 sequence reads: CASSGVNSNQPQHF. The DNA for the CDR3 is TGCGCCAGCAGTGGAGTAAATAGCAATCAGCCCCAGCATTTT.

This chain uses TRBV28 with TRBJ2-7; 7 bases are a match to TRBD2. CDR1 is MDHEN, CDR2 SYDVKM, per germline. Unmatched junction bases numbered 0, after V lost 6 bases and J lost 1 base. This CDR3 spans 12 amino acids. CDR3: CASRGGSYEQYF. DNA for the CDR3: TGTGCCAGCAGGGGAGGGTCCTACGAGCAGTACTTC.

The chain recombines TRBV28 with TRBJ1-2; D uncertain. The germline CDR1 and CDR2 sequences are MDHEN and SYDVKM. V lost 1 base and J lost 4, with 7 bases in between. This CDR3 comprises 13 residues. As DNA, the CDR3 is TGTGCCAGCAGTTTATCCGGTGTCTATGGCTACACCTTC. Translated: CASSLSGVYGYTF.

This chain joins TRBV4-1 and TRBJ2-2; 8 positions agree with TRBD2. The CDR3 covers 14 residues. The germline CDR1 and CDR2 sequences are MGHRA and YSYEKL. The V segment lost 1 base and the J segment 7 bases; nucleotides outside the gene matches: 2. CDR3: CASSQGLAHGELFF. The CDR3 DNA reads TGCGCCAGCAGCCAAGGACTAGCGCACGGGGAGCTGTTTTTT.

With regard to this clone: At one end, the junction sequence differs from germline, possibly due to a read error. The J gene is TRBJ1-1, the V gene TRBV7-9, with D unresolved. This CDR3 spans 12 amino acids. CDR1 and CDR2 (germline): SEHNR, FQNEAQ (reference sequence). The CDR3 protein is CASSSGWTEASF. Here the CDR3 DNA reads TGTGCCAGCAGCTCGGGATGGACTGAAGCTTCCTTT.

This clone is a singleton in its sample. The chain carries TRBV29-1 and TRBJ1-2; 9 nucleotides match TRBD1. The CDR3 has 11 amino acids. V was pared by 8 bases and J by 6 bases, with 4 bases of the junction left unmatched. CDR1 and CDR2 (germline): SQVTM, ANQGSEA. The CDR3 loop is CSFRDRDGYTF. CDR3 DNA sequence: TGCAGCTTCCGGGACAGGGATGGCTACACCTTC. The complete variable domain, with remaining parts taken from reference TRBV29-1 and TRBJ1-2, reads SAVISQKPSRDICQRGTSLTIQCQVDSQVTMMFWYRQQPGQSLTLIATANQGSEATYESGFVIDKFPISRPNLTFSTLTVSNMSPEDSSIYLCSFRDRDGYTFGSGTRLTVV.